A selection of T cell receptor beta chains follows, all from one sample in a study of cytomegalovirus exposure and HLA in healthy donors. Clones were read by immunoSEQ multiplex PCR, and TCRdb kept only the in-frame ones, dropping some. Of approximately 100,000 clones listed, around 80% were seen once; the top ten hold roughly 1.5%. The specimen was PBMCs. These receptors were obtained from a man between 35 and 55 years old in good health and CMV-seronegative. Each CDR3 is given without its conserved first and last residue.

J gene,CDR3 length,V gene,CDR3 protein
TRBJ1-3,14,TRBV5-1,ASSLETGSSGNTIY
TRBJ2-1,12,TRBV14,ASSQGDRGNEQF
.,13,TRBV5-4,ASSTEGAQEYEQY
TRBJ2-2,13,TRBV4-3,ASSQERTDTGELF
TRBJ2-7,11,TRBV4-3,ASSQDLAVEQY
TRBJ1-1,12,TRBV6-6,ASREGQVNTEAF
TRBJ1-5,10,TRBV6-4,ASTQLRGPQH
TRBJ2-1,12,TRBV4-2,ASSPSGGRYEQF
TRBJ2-3,11,TRBV27,ASSLDRDRDQY
TRBJ2-7,12,TRBV5-1,ASSAGGGRYEQY
.,15,TRBV7-8,ASSLATGGTLAYEQY
TRBJ2-7,11,TRBV7-9,ASSRDGLDLQY
TRBJ1-6,11,TRBV5-1,ASRTDYNSPLH
TRBJ2-7,14,TRBV5-1,ASSHGSRTGPFVQY
TRBJ1-5,13,TRBV9,ASSESGNSNQPQH
TRBJ2-5,12,TRBV15,ATTQGFDGETQY
TRBJ2-2,15,TRBV14,ASSKRLAGARTGELF
TRBJ1-1,11,TRBV4-3,ASRRGGDTEAF
TRBJ1-3,15,TRBV11-3,ASLRDRGLWSGNTIY
TRBJ2-6,16,TRBV11-1,ASSLSITPLSGANVLT
TRBJ2-2,12,TRBV19,ASSADITPLELF
.,12,TRBV7-9,ASSFRDSINEQY
TRBJ2-3,14,TRBV5-6,ASSPPGQYLADTQY
TRBJ1-3,11,TRBV7-9,ASQANSGNTIY
TRBJ1-6,15,TRBV5-6,ASSFPTGANTNSPLH
TRBJ2-7,12,TRBV5-4,ASSLFGPTYEQY
TRBJ2-7,11,TRBV6-6,ASSRGQLDEQY
TRBJ1-2,11,TRBV10-3,AISVGQGYGYT
TRBJ2-7,11,TRBV2,ASSGDNLYEQY
TRBJ2-6,11,TRBV7-9,ASTFMGANVLT
TRBJ2-3,13,TRBV4-3,ASSQGAGFLDTQY